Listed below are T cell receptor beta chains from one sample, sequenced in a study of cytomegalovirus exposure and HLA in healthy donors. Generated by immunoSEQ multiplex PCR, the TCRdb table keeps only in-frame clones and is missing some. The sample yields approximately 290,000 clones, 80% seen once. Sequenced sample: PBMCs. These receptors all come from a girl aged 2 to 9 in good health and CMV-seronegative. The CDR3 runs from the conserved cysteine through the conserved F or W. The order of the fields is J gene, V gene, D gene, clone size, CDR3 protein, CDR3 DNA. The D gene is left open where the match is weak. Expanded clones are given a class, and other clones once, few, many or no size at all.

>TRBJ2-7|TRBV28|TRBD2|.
CASIPTGLVSYEQYF
TGTGCCAGCATCCCTACGGGACTAGTCTCCTACGAGCAGTACTTC
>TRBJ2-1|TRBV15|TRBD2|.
CATSREWFVSGIDEQFF
TGTGCCACCAGCAGAGAGTGGTTTGTTAGCGGGATCGATGAGCAGTTCTTC
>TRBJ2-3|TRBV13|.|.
CASSLDGNGYGTDTQYF
TGTGCCAGCAGCTTAGATGGCAACGGGTATGGCACAGATACGCAGTATTTT
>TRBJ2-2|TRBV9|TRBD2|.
CASSVDPSGRDLYTGELFF
TGTGCCAGCAGCGTCGATCCTAGCGGGAGGGATTTGTACACCGGGGAGCTGTTTTTT
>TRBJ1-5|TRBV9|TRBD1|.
CASSGGQDNQPQHF
TGTGCCAGCAGCGGCGGACAGGACAATCAGCCCCAGCATTTT
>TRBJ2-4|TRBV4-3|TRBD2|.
CASSQDHEASGGILAKNIQYF
TGCGCCAGCAGCCAAGATCACGAGGCTAGCGGGGGTATACTAGCCAAAAACATTCAGTACTTC
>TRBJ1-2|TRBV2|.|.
CASREKYYGYTF
TGTGCCAGCAGGGAGAAGTACTATGGCTACACCTTC
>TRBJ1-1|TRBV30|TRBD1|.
CAWSVDRAEAFF
TGTGCCTGGAGTGTAGACAGGGCTGAAGCTTTCTTT
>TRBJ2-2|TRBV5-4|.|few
CASSIDSTGELFF
TGTGCCAGCAGTATAGACAGCACCGGGGAGCTGTTTTTT
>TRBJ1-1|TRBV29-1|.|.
CSVRRLHTEAFF
TGCAGCGTTAGGCGGCTACACACTGAAGCTTTCTTT
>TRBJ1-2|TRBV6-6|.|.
CASRQVHYGYTF
TGTGCCAGCAGACAGGTCCACTATGGCTACACCTTC
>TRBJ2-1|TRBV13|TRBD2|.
CASSLRGGPSSYNEQFF
TGTGCCAGCAGCCTTCGGGGGGGGCCGAGCTCCTACAATGAGCAGTTCTTC
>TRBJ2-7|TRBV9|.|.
CASSVADGVVYEQYF
TGTGCCAGCAGCGTAGCGGACGGGGTCGTCTACGAGCAGTACTTC
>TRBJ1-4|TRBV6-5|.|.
CATRLRESEKLFF
TGTGCCACTAGACTCCGAGAGAGTGAAAAACTGTTTTTT
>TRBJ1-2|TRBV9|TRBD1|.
CASSARGGTGVPGYTF
TGTGCCAGCAGCGCAAGGGGAGGAACAGGGGTTCCTGGCTACACCTTC
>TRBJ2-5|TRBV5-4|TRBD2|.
CASSANLELGGETQYF
TGTGCCAGCAGCGCCAATTTAGAGCTCGGGGGGGAGACCCAGTACTTC
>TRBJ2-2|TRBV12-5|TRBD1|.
CASGFRDRGTGELFF
TGTGCTAGTGGTTTCCGGGACAGGGGCACCGGGGAGCTGTTTTTT
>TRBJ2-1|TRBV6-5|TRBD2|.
CASSYSSGSDEQFF
TGTGCCAGCAGTTACTCGAGCGGGAGCGATGAGCAGTTCTTC
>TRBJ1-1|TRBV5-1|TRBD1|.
CASSWPRTGQGEAFF
TGCGCCAGCAGCTGGCCAAGGACAGGGCAGGGTGAAGCTTTCTTT
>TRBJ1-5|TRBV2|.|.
CASKPGSNQPQHF
TGTGCCAGCAAGCCGGGTAGCAATCAGCCCCAGCATTTT
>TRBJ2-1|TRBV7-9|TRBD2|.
CASSSPRTSGRAASSGQFF
TGTGCCAGCAGCTCCCCAAGGACTAGCGGGAGGGCCGCTAGTAGCGGGCAGTTCTTC
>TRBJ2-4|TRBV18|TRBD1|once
CASSPPLRDRGAKNIQYF
TGTGCCAGCTCACCACCGCTTCGGGACAGGGGGGCCAAAAACATTCAGTACTTC
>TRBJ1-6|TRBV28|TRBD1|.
CASRPGTGFSPLHF
TGTGCCAGCAGACCCGGGACAGGGTTTTCACCCCTCCACTTT
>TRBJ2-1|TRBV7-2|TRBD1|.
CASSTLGTAYNEQFF
TGTGCCAGCAGCACCTTGGGGACAGCCTACAATGAGCAGTTCTTC
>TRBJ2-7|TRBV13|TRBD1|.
CASSLTGDSYEQYF
TGTGCCAGCAGCTTGACAGGGGACTCCTACGAGCAGTACTTC
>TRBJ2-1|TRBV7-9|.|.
CASSLQGREQFF
TGTGCCAGCAGCTTACAGGGTAGAGAGCAGTTCTTC
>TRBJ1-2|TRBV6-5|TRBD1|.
CASREAGGADGYTF
TGTGCCAGCAGGGAAGCAGGGGGCGCGGATGGCTACACCTTC
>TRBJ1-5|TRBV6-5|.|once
CASAGQSNQPQHF
TGTGCCAGCGCCGGACAGTCCAATCAGCCTCAGCATTTT
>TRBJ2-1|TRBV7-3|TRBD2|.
CASRTSGSSYNEQFF
TGTGCCAGCAGGACTAGCGGGAGTTCCTACAATGAGCAGTTCTTC
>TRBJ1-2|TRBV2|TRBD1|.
CASSRTGGNYGYTF
TGTGCCAGCAGTAGGACAGGGGGCAACTATGGCTACACCTTC
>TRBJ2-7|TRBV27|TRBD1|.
CASSLGTGYYEQYF
TGTGCCAGCAGTTTAGGGACAGGGTACTACGAGCAGTACTTC
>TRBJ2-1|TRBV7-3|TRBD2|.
CASSVLGVAGGREQFF
TGTGCCAGCAGCGTCCTTGGGGTAGCGGGGGGGAGGGAGCAGTTCTTC
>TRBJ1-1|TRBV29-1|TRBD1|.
CSGGDRARNTEAFF
TGCAGCGGAGGGGACAGGGCAAGGAACACTGAAGCTTTCTTT
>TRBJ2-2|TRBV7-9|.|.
CASSLLAGELFF
TGTGCCAGCAGCTTATTAGCCGGGGAGCTGTTTTTT
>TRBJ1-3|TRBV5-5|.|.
CASSFAARVGNTIYF
TGTGCCAGCAGCTTCGCGGCCAGGGTGGGAAACACCATATATTTT
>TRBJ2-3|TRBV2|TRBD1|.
CASNWDRGQDTDTQYF
TGTGCCAGCAATTGGGATCGGGGACAGGACACAGATACGCAGTATTTT
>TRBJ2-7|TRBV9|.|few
CASSVGFQTYEQYF
TGTGCCAGCAGCGTAGGGTTTCAGACCTACGAGCAGTACTTC
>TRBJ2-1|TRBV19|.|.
CASRGSYNEQFF
TGTGCCAGTAGGGGCAGCTACAATGAGCAGTTCTTC
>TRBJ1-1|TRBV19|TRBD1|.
CASSSPVGFSQGAPLMNTEAFF
TGTGCCAGTAGTTCGCCGGTGGGTTTCAGTCAGGGGGCACCCTTGATGAACACTGAAGCTTTCTTT
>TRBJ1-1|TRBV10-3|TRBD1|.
CATGQGAAEAFF
TGTGCCACCGGACAGGGGGCGGCTGAAGCTTTCTTT
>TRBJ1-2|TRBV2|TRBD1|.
CASWDRSYGYTF
TGTGCCAGCTGGGACAGGAGCTATGGCTACACCTTC
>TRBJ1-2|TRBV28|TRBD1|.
CASSLAGTVYGYTF
TGTGCCAGCAGTTTAGCCGGGACAGTCTATGGCTACACCTTC
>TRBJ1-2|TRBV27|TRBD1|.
CASSFGSGGRGGYTF
TGTGCCAGCAGTTTTGGCTCAGGGGGACGGGGTGGCTACACCTTC
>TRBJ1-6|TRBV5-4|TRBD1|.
CASSWDRPPDSPLHF
TGTGCCAGCAGCTGGGACAGACCTCCGGATTCACCCCTCCACTTT
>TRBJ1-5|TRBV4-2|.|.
CASSLTLRAPNQPQHF
TGTGCCAGCAGCCTAACTCTCCGCGCTCCGAATCAGCCCCAGCATTTT
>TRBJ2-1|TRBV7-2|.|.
CASSNLLRGEQFF
TGTGCCAGCAGCAACCTACTTCGGGGTGAGCAGTTCTTC
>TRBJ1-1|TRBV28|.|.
CASSRGGMVNTEAFF
TGTGCCAGCAGCCGAGGAGGTATGGTGAACACTGAAGCTTTCTTT
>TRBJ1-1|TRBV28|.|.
CASSLGLNAFF
TGTGCCAGCAGTTTAGGCTTGAATGCTTTCTTT
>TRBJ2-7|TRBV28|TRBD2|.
CASTGGRGAYEQYF
TGTGCCAGCACCGGGGGGAGGGGCGCTTACGAGCAGTACTTC
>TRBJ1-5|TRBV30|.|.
CAWSARPGSRGGYNQPQHF
TGTGCCTGGAGTGCCCGACCGGGCTCCCGGGGGGGCTACAATCAGCCCCAGCATTTT
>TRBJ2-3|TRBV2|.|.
CASMITSTDTQYF
TGTGCCAGCATGATAACTAGCACAGATACGCAGTATTTT
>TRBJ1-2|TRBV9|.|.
CASSVTGGSNGYTF
TGTGCCAGCAGCGTTACGGGGGGATCAAATGGCTACACCTTC
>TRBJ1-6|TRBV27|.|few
CASSITGNSPLHF
TGTGCCAGCAGTATAACCGGGAATTCACCCCTCCACTTT
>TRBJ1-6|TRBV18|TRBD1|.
CASSQRDSTSSPLHF
TGTGCCAGCTCACAACGGGACAGTACAAGTTCACCCCTCCACTTT